A selection of T cell receptor beta chains follows, all from one sample in a study of cytotoxic CD8 clonotypes in ibrutinib-treated CLL. Profiling relied on immunoSEQ multiplex PCR, and the TCRdb table lists in-frame clones only, not all of them. The repertoire holds 110,000 to 150,000 clones, with less than 95% as singletons. This specimen was PBMCs, taken after 12 months of ibrutinib treatment. The receptors come from a human donor with chronic lymphocytic leukemia. CDR3s include the opening cysteine and the closing phenylalanine or tryptophan. The order of the fields is J gene, clone size, D gene, V gene, CDR3 DNA, CDR3 protein. D genes are given only for firm matches. Rows give clone size only sometimes, using once, few, many, or a class for an expanded clone.

TRBJ1-5	NA	TRBD1	TRBV27	TGTGCCAGCAGTTTAGCGGGCAGGGGGTATCAGCCCCAGCATTTT	CASSLAGRGYQPQHF
TRBJ2-3	NA	TRBD2	TRBV28	TGTGCCAGCAGCCATGGGGCGGGAGGAGCAGATACGCAGTATTTT	CASSHGAGGADTQYF
TRBJ2-7	NA	TRBD2	TRBV7-2	TGTGCCAGCGGCGCCCGGGAGGGCCGCTACGAGCAGTACTTC	CASGAREGRYEQYF
TRBJ2-3	NA	NA	TRBV27	TGTGCCACCCCGGATTACCAGCGGGGCACAGATACGCAGTATTTT	CATPDYQRGTDTQYF
TRBJ1-3	NA	NA	TRBV28	TGTGCCAGCAGTTCGGGTGGGTCGAGGAACACCATATATTTT	CASSSGGSRNTIYF
TRBJ1-1	NA	TRBD1	TRBV28	TGTGCCAGCAGTTCCCCAGGGGGTATCTACCCCATTGGGCGCACTGAAGCTTTCTTT	CASSSPGGIYPIGRTEAFF
TRBJ2-1	few	NA	TRBV9	TGTGCCAGCAGCGTAGACCAGAGCTCCTACAATGAGCAGTTCTTC	CASSVDQSSYNEQFF
TRBJ2-7	NA	TRBD2	TRBV29-1	TGCAGCGTTTCGACTAGCTTCGAGCAGTACTTC	CSVSTSFEQYF
TRBJ1-1	NA	NA	TRBV25-1	TGTGCCAGTCGCAGACAAGGGGCCACTGAAGCTTTCTTT	CASRRQGATEAFF
TRBJ2-7	NA	NA	TRBV28	TGTGCCAGCACCCAAAGGGACGAGCAGTACTTC	CASTQRDEQYF
TRBJ2-2	NA	NA	TRBV28	TGTGCCAGCCTTACCCCACTGGGCACCGGGGAGCTGTTTTTT	CASLTPLGTGELFF
TRBJ2-2	few	NA	TRBV18	TGTGCCAGCTCACCATCCGTCACCGGGGAGCTGTTTTTT	CASSPSVTGELFF
TRBJ2-5	NA	TRBD2	TRBV27	TGTGCCAGCAGTTTCGGTAATAGCGGGCAAGAGACCCAGTACTTC	CASSFGNSGQETQYF
TRBJ2-7	NA	NA	TRBV19	TGTGCCAGTAGTATGGATACCTACGAGCAGTACTTC	CASSMDTYEQYF
TRBJ2-2	NA	TRBD2	TRBV7-7	TGTGCTAGCAGCTCGGCCGGGACTAGCGGAATCACCGGGGAGCTGTTTTTT	CASSSAGTSGITGELFF
TRBJ2-3	NA	TRBD1	TRBV30	TGTGCCTGGTTAGGGGGCCCGCTGAGTGGAGATACGCAGTATTTT	CAWLGGPLSGDTQYF
TRBJ1-5	NA	TRBD1	TRBV18	TGTGCCAGCTCACCCTCCAGGACAGGGCGGGGCAGTCAGCCCCAGCATTTT	CASSPSRTGRGSQPQHF
TRBJ2-7	NA	NA	TRBV28	TGTGCCAGCAGAATACCAGGTTACGAGCAGTACTTC	CASRIPGYEQYF
TRBJ1-2	NA	NA	TRBV19	TGTGCCAGTAGTATTTCGGCCGGGACGGGATATGGCTACACCTTC	CASSISAGTGYGYTF
TRBJ2-3	NA	NA	TRBV19	TGTGCCAGTAGGATGGGGAAAGAGGCAGATACGCAGTATTTT	CASRMGKEADTQYF
TRBJ2-1	NA	NA	TRBV6-6	TGTGCCAGCAGTTACCAGTCCAATGAGCAGTTCTTC	CASSYQSNEQFF
TRBJ2-7	NA	NA	TRBV11-1	TGTGCCAGCAGCTTAGATCTGCCCGTTTCCTACGAGCAGTACTTC	CASSLDLPVSYEQYF
TRBJ2-1	NA	TRBD2	TRBV29-1	TGCAGCGGACACCCGGGACTAGCGGGAGGCATCAATGAGCAGTTCTTC	CSGHPGLAGGINEQFF
TRBJ2-2	NA	TRBD1	TRBV5-1	TGCGCCAGCCACCTCGGACAGGGCGGGACCGGGGAGCTGTTTTTT	CASHLGQGGTGELFF
TRBJ1-3	NA	NA	TRBV19	TGTGCCAGCCGACCAGGGTCTGGAAACACCATATATTTT	CASRPGSGNTIYF
TRBJ1-1	few	NA	TRBV19	TGTGCCAGTCAGAGGTCGAACACTGAAGCTTTCTTT	CASQRSNTEAFF
TRBJ1-4	NA	NA	TRBV20-1	TGCAGTGCTAGAGAGACGGAAAAACTGTTTTTT	CSARETEKLFF
TRBJ2-3	few	TRBD1	TRBV7-9	TGTGCCAGCAGCTTCCGGGACAGGGAGCACACAGATACGCAGTATTTT	CASSFRDREHTDTQYF
TRBJ2-7	NA	NA	TRBV6-5	TGTGCCAGCAGGGGGGGGCTGGATTACGAGCAGTACTTC	CASRGGLDYEQYF
TRBJ2-3	NA	NA	TRBV18	TGTGCCAGCTCACCAGAATCGGATGGAGATACGCAGTATTTT	CASSPESDGDTQYF
TRBJ2-2	NA	NA	TRBV4-3	TGCGCCAGCAGCCAAGATAACAGGCATCCAATGAACACCGGGGAGCTGTTTTTT	CASSQDNRHPMNTGELFF
TRBJ1-4	NA	TRBD1	TRBV7-2	TGTGCCAGCAACCGGGACAGGATCTCTAATGAAAAACTGTTTTTT	CASNRDRISNEKLFF